The clone carrying this T cell receptor (beta chain) was detected a few times. In germline, CDR1 is MNHEY, CDR2 SVGAGI. This CDR3 is 15 amino acids long. V lost 6 bases to trimming and J lost 4 bases, with 19 bases between them. One entry per CDR3 protein results from TCRdb running MiXCR on the RT-PCR reads. Of about 700,000 distinct CDR3 sequences listed, 14% are singletons. This clonotype was obtained from a female donor in good health, serving as a healthy control. This chain connects TRBV6-5 to TRBJ2-7; either TRBD1 or TRBD2 may fit D (5 bases each). Input material: memory CD4+ T cells from blood. CDR3 DNA: TGTGCCAGCAGCCCCGATCCCGGGGCGTTATACGAGCAGTACTTC. Protein product: CASSPDPGALYEQYF.